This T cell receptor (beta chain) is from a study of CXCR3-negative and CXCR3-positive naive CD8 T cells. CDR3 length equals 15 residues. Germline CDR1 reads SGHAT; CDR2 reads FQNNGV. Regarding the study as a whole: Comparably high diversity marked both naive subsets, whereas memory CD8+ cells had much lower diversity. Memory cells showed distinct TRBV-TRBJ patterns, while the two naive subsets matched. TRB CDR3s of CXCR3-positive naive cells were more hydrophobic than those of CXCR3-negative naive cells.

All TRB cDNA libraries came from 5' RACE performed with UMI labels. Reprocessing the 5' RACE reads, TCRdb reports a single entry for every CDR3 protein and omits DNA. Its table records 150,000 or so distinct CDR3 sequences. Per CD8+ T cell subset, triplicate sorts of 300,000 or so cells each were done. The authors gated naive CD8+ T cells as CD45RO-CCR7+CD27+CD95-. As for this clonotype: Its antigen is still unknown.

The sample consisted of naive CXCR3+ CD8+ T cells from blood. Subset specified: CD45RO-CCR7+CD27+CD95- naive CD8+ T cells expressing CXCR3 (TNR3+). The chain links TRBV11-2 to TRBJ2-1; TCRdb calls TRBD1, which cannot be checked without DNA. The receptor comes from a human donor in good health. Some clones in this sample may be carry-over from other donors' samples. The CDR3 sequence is CASSSGQGAFNEQFF.